The 3 T cell receptor beta chains given below trace back to one sample, sequenced in a study of blood T cell repertoires in COVID-19. The protocol was immunoSEQ multiplex PCR, while the TCRdb copy is restricted to in-frame clones and leaves out a portion. The sample comprises 85,000 to 90,000 clones, 80% of which are singletons, and roughly 15% rests with the top ten. Specimen: peripheral blood. Receptors were obtained from a woman older than 75 with active or convalescent COVID-19.

The rearrangement joins TRBV7-2 to TRBJ1-3, with D tentatively TRBD1 (5 bases). Germline V gene lookup returns CDR1 SGHTA and CDR2 FQGNSA. The CDR3 sequence is 15 residues long. Deletions cut 2 bases from V and 0 bases from J, with 8 bases between. The CDR3 loop reads CASSLMTASGNTIYF. For the CDR3, the DNA is TGTGCCAGCAGCTTAATGACAGCCTCTGGAAACACCATATATTTT.

The gene calls are TRBV6-1 and TRBJ2-1; 10 bases match TRBD1. Per germline, CDR1 MNHNS and CDR2 SASEGT. This CDR3 comprises 15 residues. Germline trimming cut 5 bases from V and 2 bases from J; bases unmatched to any gene: 3. The CDR3 sequence is CASSRGQGPYNEQFF. CDR3 sequence (DNA): TGTGCCAGCAGTCGGGGACAGGGGCCCTACAATGAGCAGTTCTTC.

The chain links TRBV19 to TRBJ1-4; 9 bases fit TRBD1. The CDR3 runs 14 residues. After removal of 6 bases from V and 3 bases from J, the junction contained 2 bases not matched to a gene. CDR1 and CDR2 (germline): LNHDA, SQIVND (reference sequence). CDR3: CASRDRGPNEKLFF. CDR3 nucleotide sequence: TGTGCCAGTAGGGACAGGGGACCTAATGAAAAACTGTTTTTT.